Each of the 21 T cell receptor beta chains below was sequenced from the same sample in a study of cytomegalovirus exposure and HLA in healthy donors. Data came from immunoSEQ multiplex PCR; TCRdb stores just in-frame clones and leaves some out. The table records about 360,000 clones, 86% of them present only once. Sequencing was carried out using PBMCs. These receptors all stem from a woman aged 18-30 years in good health and CMV-seronegative.

This sequence joins TRBV28 and TRBJ2-7, with D possibly being TRBD2 (6 bases). The CDR3 has 16 amino acids. Germline assignment: CDR1 MDHEN and CDR2 SYDVKM. V lost 4 bases, J lost 6 bases, and 22 bases lay in between. The CDR3 DNA follows: TGTGCCAGCAGTTCCACCTGGGACTCAAATCCCCTCGAGCAGTACTTC. Protein: CASSSTWDSNPLEQYF.

As for this clone: The same CDR3 arises from other DNA sequences in this sample as well. This chain connects TRBV30 to TRBJ2-7; tentative D call: TRBD2 (5 bases). CDR1 GTSNPN and CDR2 SVGIG come from the germline V gene (reference sequence). This CDR3 is 12 amino acids long. Between the trimmed V and J ends, which lost 0 bases and 4 bases, there was a span of 7 bases. CDR3 nucleotide sequence: TGTGCCTGGAGTGTACCGGGGTACGAGCAGTACTTC. Translating gives CAWSVPGYEQYF.

The rearrangement links TRBV11-3 to TRBJ2-1; 11 bases line up with TRBD2. CDR1 is SGHNT and CDR2 is YENEEA in the germline V gene. J lost 8 bases, V lost 4 bases, and 7 bases had no gene match. The CDR3 spans 15 residues. The CDR3 spells CASSSTSGSRDEQFF. The CDR3 DNA reads as TGTGCCAGCAGCTCAACTAGCGGGAGTAGGGATGAGCAGTTCTTC.

The CDR3 sequence: CASSQVLERELHNEQFF. The CDR3 DNA is TGCGCCAGCAGCCAAGTCCTGGAGCGGGAGTTACACAATGAGCAGTTCTTC. The V and J genes are TRBV4-1 and TRBJ2-1, with 8 bases that match TRBD2. The CDR3 loop spans 17 amino acids. CDR1 is MGHRA, CDR2 YSYEKL, per germline. The junction had 10 bases not matched to a gene; V was cut back by 1 base and J by 5 bases.

The V gene is TRBV5-1, the J gene TRBJ2-5; the D gene is possibly TRBD1 (6 bases). V was trimmed by 3 bases and J by 2 bases, leaving 11 bases between them. The CDR3 has 14 amino acids. The germline CDR1 and CDR2 sequences are SGHRS and YFSETQ. CDR3 DNA sequence: TGCGCCAGCAGCTGGGGCGGACAGCAAGAGACCCAGTACTTC. It specifies CASSWGGQQETQYF.

This chain joins TRBV28 and TRBJ2-3, with D uncertain. This CDR3 spans 12 amino acids. The V end lost 5 bases, the J end lost 2 bases, and 5 bases lay between the germline ends. CDR1 is MDHEN and CDR2 is SYDVKM in the germline V gene. DNA for the CDR3: TGTGCCAGCAGTCCCTACACAGATACGCAGTATTTT. Translating it yields CASSPYTDTQYF.

The rearrangement links TRBV7-9 to TRBJ2-1; 8 bases line up with TRBD2. The V gene end was trimmed by 11 bases and the J gene end by 8 bases; junction bases not matched to a gene: 14. This CDR3 comprises 14 residues. Germline V gives CDR1 SEHNR, CDR2 FQNEAQ (reference sequence). In DNA form, the CDR3 reads TGTGCCCACCAGGAGGGACTAGGCTCAGATGAGCAGTTCTTC. It translates to CAHQEGLGSDEQFF. The full variable domain, its missing parts supplied by reference TRBV7-9 and TRBJ2-1, is DTGVSQNPRHKITKRGQNVTFRCDPISEHNRLYWYRQTLGQGPEFLTYFQNEAQLEKSRLLSDRFSAERPKGSFSTLEIQRTEQGDSAMYLCAHQEGLGSDEQFFGPGTRLTVL.

The chain carries TRBV4-2 and TRBJ2-5; 7 bases line up with TRBD2. CDR1 is LGHNA, CDR2 YNFKEQ, per germline. The CDR3 covers 15 residues. The V and J ends lost 4 bases and 2 bases, in that order; junction bases with no gene match: 7. As DNA, the CDR3 is TGTGCCAGCAGCCCAGAATGGACTAGACAAGAGACCCAGTACTTC. As protein: CASSPEWTRQETQYF.

The V call is TRBV4-2, the J call TRBJ1-2; D perhaps matches TRBD1 (5 bases). Germline loops: CDR1 LGHNA, CDR2 YNFKEQ. The CDR3 loop spans 16 amino acids. Trimming left V 0 bases short and J 3 bases short, with 14 bases between. CDR3: CASSQERSIGDYGYTF. As DNA, the CDR3 is TGTGCCAGCAGCCAAGAGCGTTCAATAGGGGACTATGGCTACACCTTC.

The chain employs TRBV6-1 and TRBJ2-2, with TRBD2 as a possible D gene (6 bases). The CDR3 consists of 15 residues. Germline-derived CDR1 and CDR2 are MNHNS and SASEGT. V shed 3 bases and J shed 4 bases, with 12 bases lying between them. CDR3 nucleotide sequence: TGTGCCAGCAGTGAGCGGGGAAGTGCCACCGGGGAGCTGTTTTTT. This translates into CASSERGSATGELFF.

V usage is TRBV7-9 and J usage is TRBJ2-1; tentatively, D is TRBD2 (5 bases). The germline V and J ends were trimmed by 1 base and 8 bases, with 15 bases remaining between them. Germline CDR1 and CDR2: SEHNR and FQNEAQ (reference sequence). The CDR3 runs to 15 residues. As DNA, the CDR3 is TGTGCCAGCAGCTTAGGTAGCGCACTCATCGATGAGCAGTTCTTC. It yields the protein CASSLGSALIDEQFF.

The rearrangement joins TRBV6-6 to TRBJ2-1, with a possible D match to TRBD2 (5 bases). The V and J ends lost 0 bases and 6 bases respectively, with 9 bases between them. Germline V gene lookup returns CDR1 MNHNY and CDR2 SVGAGI (reference sequence). The CDR3 consists of 14 residues. As DNA, the CDR3 is TGTGCCAGCAGTTACTCGACGCTAGCCAATGAGCAGTTCTTC. This codes for CASSYSTLANEQFF.

The V gene is TRBV28, the J gene TRBJ2-5; possibly TRBD2 for D (5 bases). CDR1 and CDR2 (germline): MDHEN, SYDVKM. Trimming removed 10 bases at V and 4 bases at J, with 16 bases between. The CDR3 is 13 amino acids. CDR3 nucleotide sequence: TGTGCCATCCTAAGCGGTCCGGCAGAGACCCAGTACTTC. This codes for CAILSGPAETQYF.

The rearrangement links TRBV28 to TRBJ1-4; weak D call: TRBD1 (5 bases). V gave up 2 bases and J gave up 8 bases, with 9 bases separating them. Looked up from germline, CDR1 is MDHEN and CDR2 is SYDVKM. This CDR3 has 13 amino acids. This CDR3 reads CASSLMGLEKLFF. The CDR3, as DNA: TGTGCCAGCAGTTTAATGGGACTGGAAAAACTGTTTTTT.

The chain employs TRBV27 and TRBJ2-3; 9 bases fit TRBD1. The CDR3 covers 17 residues. Germline V gene sequence: CDR1 MNHEY, CDR2 SMNVEV (reference sequence). V dropped 5 bases and J dropped 3; count of bases not matched to a gene: 12. In DNA form, the CDR3 reads TGTGCCAGCAGTCCCTACGGCGGACAGGGGAAGACAGATACGCAGTATTTT. Translation: CASSPYGGQGKTDTQYF.

The chain links TRBV2 to TRBJ1-5; a weak D match, TRBD1 (5 bases). CDR3 length: 14 amino acids. V lost 1 base, J lost 4 bases, and 8 bases lay in between. CDR1 is SNHLY, CDR2 FYNNEI, per germline. The CDR3 DNA is TGTGCCAGCAGTGAAGAAGGGGCGAATCAGCCCCAGCATTTT. Protein sequence: CASSEEGANQPQHF.

The V and J genes are TRBV11-2 and TRBJ1-2; a possible D gene is TRBD1 (5 bases). This CDR3 has 16 amino acids. The V end lost 2 bases, the J end lost 5 bases, and 18 bases lay between the germline ends. From germline, CDR1 is SGHAT and CDR2 FQNNGV. The DNA of the CDR3 is TGTGCCAGCAGCTTAACCCGCGACAGAAATCGGTATGGCTACACCTTC. Protein: CASSLTRDRNRYGYTF.

This chain links TRBV6-6 with TRBJ1-4; D uncertain. Per the germline V gene, CDR1 is MNHNY and CDR2 is SVGAGI (reference sequence). V was pared by 2 bases and J by 4 bases, with 8 bases between. CDR3 length: 14 residues. The CDR3 nucleotides are TGTGCCAGCAGTTACCCAGGCGTTAATGAAAAACTGTTTTTT. Translated: CASSYPGVNEKLFF.

This clone was seen only once. The genes are TRBV2 and TRBJ1-1, with a tentative D call TRBD1 (5 bases). The germline gives CDR1 SNHLY, CDR2 FYNNEI. This CDR3 has 14 residues. Trimming took 7 bases from V and 4 from J, leaving 16 bases between them. Here the CDR3 reads CASTRRGIPTEAFF. CDR3 DNA sequence: TGTGCCAGCACACGGCGGGGGATTCCCACTGAAGCTTTCTTT.

J is TRBJ2-7 and V is TRBV6-1, with unresolved D. Germline CDR1 reads MNHNS; CDR2 reads SASEGT. V was cut by 2 bases and J by 2 bases, with 16 bases left in between. This CDR3 region has 16 residues. The DNA for the CDR3 is TGTGCCAGCAGTGAAAATCTGGCGGCCGTGGCCTACGAGCAGTACTTC. Protein sequence: CASSENLAAVAYEQYF.

The chain joins TRBV25-1 to TRBJ2-7; D is possibly TRBD2 (5 bases). Deletions cut 8 bases from V and 4 bases from J, with 9 bases between. The CDR3 covers 11 residues. Looked up from germline, CDR1 is MGHDK and CDR2 is SYGVNS. Here the CDR3 DNA reads TGTGCCAGCGGACGGGGTTACGAGCAGTACTTC. Translation: CASGRGYEQYF.